This TCR beta chain was documented in a study of cytomegalovirus exposure and HLA in healthy donors. Notes on the study in general: In a later analysis, TCR beta V- and J-gene trimming showed a link to a missense DCLRE1C variant. The CMV antigen specificity of a few CMV-associated chains was confirmed through in vitro analysis. Another analysis was done later, and it associated approximately 18,000 TCR beta sequences with HLA alleles at 0.05 false discovery rate. Most subjects' HLA-A and HLA-B alleles were reportedly predicted from TCR beta sequences.

The PCR used 60 Vbeta and 13 Jbeta primers. The assay was immunoSEQ multiplex PCR, and TCRdb's table has in-frame clones only and misses some. Here the sample spans 150,000 to 200,000 clones, around 80% being singletons. This CDR3 is built from 14 residues. With 3 bases clipped from V and 6 bases from J, the junction kept 6 bases outside the gene matches. Germline loops: CDR1 LNHDA, CDR2 SQIVND (reference sequence). Remarks on this clone: As yet, its antigen is unknown.

Sequencing was done on a sample of PBMCs. The chain is built from TRBV19 and TRBJ1-1; TRBD1 matches 8 bases. This clonotype was obtained from a woman aged 55-70 years in good health and CMV-seropositive. CDR3 coding DNA: TGTGCCAGTAGTATCGACAGGGGCGCTTCTGAAGCTTTCTTT. This translates into CASSIDRGASEAFF.